This entry features one T cell receptor beta chain sequence. The antigen is not known. J was trimmed by 4 bases and V by 3 bases; bases with no gene match: 17. The germline V gene encodes CDR1 MNHEY and CDR2 SMNVEV (reference sequence). There are 18 residues in the CDR3. The data derive from a study of T cell responses to AZD1222 COVID-19 vaccine. Only in-frame clones appear in the TCRdb table, and some are missing; sequencing was by immunoSEQ multiplex PCR. This table has about 140,000 clones, just over 85% appearing once. Regarding the study as a whole: Of the AZD1222 recipients, only 5 or 6 were seropositive at baseline. Scientists sampled the repertoires only once the peak T cell response had passed. White British ancestry dominated among donors, who included more females, and clonal diversity was possibly underestimated.

The specimen comprised peripheral blood, sampled on day 0 of AZD1222 vaccination. The chain recombines TRBV27 with TRBJ1-1, with TRBD1 matching 7 bases. This sequence originates from an adult in good health. The CDR3 region is CASSFYKIQGEGGTEAFF. The CDR3 bases are TGTGCCAGCAGTTTCTACAAAATCCAGGGGGAGGGGGGCACTGAAGCTTTCTTT.